This T cell receptor beta chain was profiled in a study of high-grade serous ovarian cancer treatment subgroups. Study-level information: Samples averaged roughly 15,000 reads and about 7,100 unique TCR beta rearrangements.

Germline V gene sequence: CDR1 SGHTA, CDR2 FQGNSA. The CDR3 runs to 14 residues. The V and J ends lost 3 bases and 7 bases, in that order; junction bases with no gene match: 9. The assay was immunoSEQ multiplex PCR, and TCRdb's table has in-frame clones only and misses some. The repertoire has thousands of clones, roughly 72% of them found once; the top ten carry about 8.2%. The tumor samples were collected prior to definitive surgery or chemotherapy. The J gene is TRBJ2-7, the V gene TRBV7-2, with 7 bases matching TRBD1. This clonotype was sampled from a human donor with high-grade serous ovarian cancer. Sequenced input: tumor tissue. The CDR3 protein is CASSFTGAKGEQYV. The CDR3 DNA follows: TGTGCCAGCAGCTTTACAGGGGCCAAGGGGGAGCAGTACGTC.